This TCR beta chain came from a study of blood T cells in healthy people across ages. Combining a sample-barcoded 5' primer with a J-beta primer mix, a second PCR ran for about 7 to 11 cycles. TCRdb re-called the 5' RACE reads through MiXCR, storing one row per CDR3 protein. The repertoire has some 920,000 distinct CDR3 sequences, around 54% of them found once; the top ten carry over 20%. Each sample gave at least 6 million isolated PBMCs. Germline CDR1 DFQATT, CDR2 SNEGSKA (reference sequence). Germline trimming cut 5 bases from V and 8 bases from J; bases unmatched to any gene: 9. This CDR3 is built from 14 residues.

The rearrangement uses TRBV20-1 and TRBJ2-1; 10 bases align to TRBD2. The receptor comes from a woman aged 55-75 years in good health. The sample consisted of blood. The CDR3, as DNA: TGCAGTGCTGGGGGAATAGCGGGAGGATATGAGCAGTTCTTC. Residues: CSAGGIAGGYEQFF.